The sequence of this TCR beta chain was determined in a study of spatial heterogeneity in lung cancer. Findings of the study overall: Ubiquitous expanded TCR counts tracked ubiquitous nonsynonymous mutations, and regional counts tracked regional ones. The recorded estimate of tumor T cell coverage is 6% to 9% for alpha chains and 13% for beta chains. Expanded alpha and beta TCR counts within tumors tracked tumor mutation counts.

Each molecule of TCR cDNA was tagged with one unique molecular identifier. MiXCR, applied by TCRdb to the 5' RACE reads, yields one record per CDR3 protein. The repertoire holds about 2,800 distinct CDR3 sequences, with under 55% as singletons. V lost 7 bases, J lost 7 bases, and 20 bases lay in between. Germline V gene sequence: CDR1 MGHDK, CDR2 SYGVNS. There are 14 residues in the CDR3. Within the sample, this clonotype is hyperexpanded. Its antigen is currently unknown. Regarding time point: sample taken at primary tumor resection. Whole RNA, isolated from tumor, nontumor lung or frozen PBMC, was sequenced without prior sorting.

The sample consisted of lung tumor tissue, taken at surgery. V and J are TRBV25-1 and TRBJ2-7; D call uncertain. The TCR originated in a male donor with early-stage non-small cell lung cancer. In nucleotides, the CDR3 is TGTGCCAGCAAGAACGACAACCAGCTCGGGGAGCAGTACTTC. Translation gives CASKNDNQLGEQYF.